This section outlines one T cell receptor (beta chain) sequence together with its context. These data originate in a study of shared T cell receptors in the human thymus. The assay was immunoSEQ multiplex PCR, and TCRdb's table has in-frame clones only and misses some. In the table there are hundreds of thousands of clones, 70% to 90% of which are singletons. In addition, the sample was reused for a study of human thymus T cells.

The sample was thymocytes. This clonotype was obtained from a girl under three years old with a congenital heart defect.

This CDR3 reads CASSDHPGHTNGQPQHF. DNA for the CDR3: TGTGCCAGTAGTGACCACCCGGGACATACGAACGGTCAGCCCCAGCATTTT. V gene TRBV19 combines with J gene TRBJ1-5, with D tentatively TRBD1 (6 bases). The CDR3 is 17 amino acids. Trimming pared 5 bases from V and 6 bases from J, leaving 23 bases between. CDR1 is LNHDA, CDR2 SQIVND, per germline (reference sequence).